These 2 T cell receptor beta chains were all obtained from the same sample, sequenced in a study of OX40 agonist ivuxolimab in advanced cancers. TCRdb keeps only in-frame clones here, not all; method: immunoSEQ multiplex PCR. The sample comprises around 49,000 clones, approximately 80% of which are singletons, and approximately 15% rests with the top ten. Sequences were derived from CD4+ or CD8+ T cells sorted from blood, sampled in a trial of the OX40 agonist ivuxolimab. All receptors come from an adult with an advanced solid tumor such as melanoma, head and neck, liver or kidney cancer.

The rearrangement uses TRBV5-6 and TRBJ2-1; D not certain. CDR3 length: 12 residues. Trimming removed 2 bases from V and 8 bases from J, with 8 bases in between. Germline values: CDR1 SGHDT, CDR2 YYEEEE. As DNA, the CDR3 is TGTGCCAGCAGCTTAGGCCAGGATGAGCAGTTCTTC. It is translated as CASSLGQDEQFF.

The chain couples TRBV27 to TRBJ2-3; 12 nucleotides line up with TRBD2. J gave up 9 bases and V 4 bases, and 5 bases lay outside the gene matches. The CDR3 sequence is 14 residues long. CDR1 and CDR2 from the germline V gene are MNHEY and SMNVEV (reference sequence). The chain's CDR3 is CASSSGLAGLTQYF. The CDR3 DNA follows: TGTGCCAGCAGTTCGGGACTAGCGGGTCTAACGCAGTATTTT.